This T cell receptor (beta chain) was identified during a study of cytomegalovirus exposure and HLA in healthy donors. Study-wide background: In terms of ancestry, the Caucasian-associated cluster contained more than 65% of the roughly 400 genotyped donors.

Study outcomes and limitations: Presence/absence analyses took donor sequencing depth as roughly uniform. In an earlier analysis, productive rearrangement rates for most beta V segments clustered near 90% or 30%. Most TCR sequences proved rare, with some public TCRs found in many donors.

It was with 60 Vbeta and 13 Jbeta primers that the PCR ran. Assay: immunoSEQ multiplex PCR; the TCRdb copy retains only in-frame clones and omits some. The sample contains some 140,000 clones, around 74% of which appear only once. The CDR3 spans 16 residues. Germline V gene sequence: CDR1 SEHNR, CDR2 FQNEAQ (reference sequence). J lost 4 bases, V lost 6 bases, and 8 bases had no gene match. Comments on this clone: Antigen: not known.

Sequenced: PBMCs. This sequence originates from a young man in good health and CMV-seronegative. This chain joins TRBV7-9 and TRBJ2-5; 13 bases match TRBD2. Here the CDR3 reads CASSSRTSGSRETQYF. CDR3 nucleotide sequence: TGTGCCAGCAGTTCGAGGACTAGCGGGAGCAGAGAGACCCAGTACTTC.